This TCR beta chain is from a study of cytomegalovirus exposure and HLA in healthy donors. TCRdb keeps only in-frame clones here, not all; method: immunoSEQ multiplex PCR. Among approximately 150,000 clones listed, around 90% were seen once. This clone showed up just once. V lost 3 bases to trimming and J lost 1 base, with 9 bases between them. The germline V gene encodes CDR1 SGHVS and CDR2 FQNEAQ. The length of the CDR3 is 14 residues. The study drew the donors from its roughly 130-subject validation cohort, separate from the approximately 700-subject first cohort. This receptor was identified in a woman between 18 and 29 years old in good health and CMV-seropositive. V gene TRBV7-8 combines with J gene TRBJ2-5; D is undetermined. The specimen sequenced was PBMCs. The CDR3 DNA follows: TGTGCCAGCAGCTTCTTAGTTAGCCAAGAGACCCAGTACTTC. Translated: CASSFLVSQETQYF.